The present TCR beta chain was sequenced within a study of shared clonotypes between healthy human individuals. Whole-study findings and limits: Sampling included only blood; tissue repertoires likely differ. Sequencing depth was expected to influence donor clonotype sharing.

Comments on this clone: The antigen is unknown.

The authors distributed each subset's genomic DNA evenly over several immunoSEQ plates. Assay used: immunoSEQ multiplex PCR; TCRdb lists only in-frame clones, some missing. Among about 1 million clones listed, 60% to 80% were seen once. This sequence originates from a man in his late teens or twenties in good health. Sequencing was performed on memory CD4+ T cells sorted from blood. Subset: CD45RA-negative fraction.

For the CDR3, the DNA is TGCGCCAGCAGCCCAAGTCTCTACTCGGATGGCTACACCTTC. This translates into CASSPSLYSDGYTF. The chain is built from TRBV4-3 and TRBJ1-2; D is ambiguous. Germline V gene sequence: CDR1 LGHNA, CDR2 YSLEER. CDR3 length equals 14 residues. The V gene lost 4 bases and the J gene lost 6 bases, with 15 bases spanning the gap.